The entry below describes one T cell receptor (beta chain). Its cognate antigen is unknown. This CDR3 contains 11 residues. V was clipped by 4 bases and J by 9 bases; unmatched bases: 0. Germline-derived CDR1 and CDR2 are SGHDN and FVKESK. The record originates from a study of cytomegalovirus exposure and HLA in healthy donors. General observations from the study: What was likely a sequencing artifact was a cluster of highly shared sequence variants.

Both 60 Vbeta primers and 13 Jbeta primers went into the PCR. Sequencing was performed with immunoSEQ multiplex PCR; in TCRdb, only in-frame clones are kept and a portion is missing. The repertoire shows some 150,000 clones; the top ten hold about 0.8%. The J gene is TRBJ2-1, the V gene TRBV14, with 7 positions matching TRBD1. This clonotype was obtained from a woman aged 18-35 years in good health and CMV-seropositive. The sample taken for sequencing was PBMCs. This CDR3 reads CASSPGGEQFF. CDR3 nucleotides: TGTGCCAGCAGCCCAGGGGGTGAGCAGTTCTTC.